The present T cell receptor beta chain was sequenced within a study of a mutant IDH1 vaccine in newly diagnosed glioma. The wider study: Eight vaccinations were given in weeks 1, 3, 5, 7, 11, 15, 19 and 23. Investigators started vaccination 4-6 weeks after radiotherapy alone, or with temozolomide cycles. Whole-study findings and limits: Pseudoprogression apparently tracked independently of changes in top peripheral T cell clonotypes.

Regarding time point: week 11, during vaccination. The investigators gave 300 ug of mutant IDH1 20-mer peptide in each vaccine dose, together with topical imiquimod. CDR1 and CDR2 (germline): SGDLS, YYNGEE. The CDR3 covers 14 residues. Worth noting for this clone: What it binds is not known. One end of the junction fails to match germline, which may point to a read error. Other DNA sequences in the sample encode the same CDR3.

Sequenced by immunoSEQ multiplex PCR; TCRdb stores in-frame clones only, minus some. The sample shows fewer than 150,000 clones, roughly 90% of them seen only once. The source of this sequence is a woman aged 45-60 years with glioma. The chain links TRBV9 to TRBJ2-7; weak D call: TRBD1 (6 bases). The sequencing used PBMCs, collected from a glioma patient whose treatment included an IDH1 peptide vaccine. CDR3 residues: CASSVQGVPYEQYF. As DNA, the CDR3 is TGTGCCAGTAGCGTACAGGGAGTCCCCTACGAGCAGTACTTC. The variable domain in full, with the rest retrieved from reference TRBV9 and TRBJ2-7, is DSGVTQTPKHLITATGQRVTLRCSPRSGDLSVYWYQQSLDQGLQFLIQYYNGEERAKGNILERFSAQQFPDLHSELNLSSLELGDSALYFCASSVQGVPYEQYFGPGTRLTVT.